The T cell receptor beta chain under discussion was sequenced for a study of cytomegalovirus exposure and HLA in healthy donors. Overall study context: Out of around 360 genotyped donors, about 84% belonged to the Caucasian-associated ancestry cluster.

Overall study findings and caveats: Productive rates of about 90% or about 30% were seen for most TCR beta V segments in an earlier analysis.

CDR3 length: 12 amino acids. Trimming removed 8 bases at V and 6 bases at J, with 12 bases between. CDR1 is SGDLS, CDR2 YYNGEE, per germline. Use of 60 Vbeta and 13 Jbeta primers characterized the PCR. TCRdb keeps only in-frame clones here, not all; method: immunoSEQ multiplex PCR. The table lists some 66,000 clones, roughly 75% of them singletons. Remarks on this clone: What it binds is unknown.

This sequence joins TRBV9 and TRBJ2-1; the D gene is possibly TRBD2 (6 bases). The TCR was taken from a man aged 55 to 69 in good health and CMV-seropositive. The sample consisted of PBMCs. CDR3: CAREGLCNEQFF. The CDR3 bases are TGTGCCAGGGAGGGGTTGTGCAATGAGCAGTTCTTC. The whole variable domain, filled in from reference TRBV9 and TRBJ2-1, reads DSGVTQTPKHLITATGQRVTLRCSPRSGDLSVYWYQQSLDQGLQFLIQYYNGEERAKGNILERFSAQQFPDLHSELNLSSLELGDSALYFCAREGLCNEQFFGPGTRLTVL.